Listed below are T cell receptor beta chains from one sample, sequenced in a study of shared clonotypes between healthy human individuals. TCRdb's table, derived via immunoSEQ multiplex PCR, lists solely in-frame clones and lacks some. The data contain 2 million to 3 million clones, 93% of them singletons. Sequenced material: naive CD4+ T cells from PBMCs. The receptors here all came from a man between 18 and 29 years old in good health. Some clones in this sample may be carry-over from other donors' samples. Each CDR3 is given with its conserved first and last residue. The D gene is left open where the match is weak. Some rows mark clone size as missing; the rest say once, few, many or name a class of expanded clone.

j_call clone_size d_call v_call cdr3_nt cdr3_aa
TRBJ2-1 NA TRBD2 TRBV2 TGTGCCAGCACCGGACTAGCGTCCTCCAATGAGCAGTTCTTC CASTGLASSNEQFF
TRBJ2-1 NA TRBD2 TRBV29-1 TGCAGCGTCGGGGTACCGGGACTAGCGGGAAATGAGCAGTTCTTC CSVGVPGLAGNEQFF
TRBJ1-5 NA NA TRBV19 TGTGCCAGTAGTATATGGCACCTTGATCAGCCCCAGCATTTT CASSIWHLDQPQHF
TRBJ1-2 few NA TRBV28 TGTGCCAGCAGTTCGCCAGGGGCCTATGGCTACACCTTC CASSSPGAYGYTF
TRBJ2-7 NA NA TRBV10-3 TGTGCCATCAGTGAGTCTAAACTTTCGGGGAGGCTCTACGAGCAGTACTTC CAISESKLSGRLYEQYF
TRBJ1-1 NA NA TRBV9 TGTGCCAGCAGCGTAGGTCCAGGTATGAACACTGAAGCTTTCTTT CASSVGPGMNTEAFF
TRBJ2-7 NA NA TRBV7-6 TGTGCCAGCAGCACAACGACCGGGACTGCCACATACGAGCAGTACTTC CASSTTTGTATYEQYF
TRBJ1-5 NA NA TRBV25-1 TGTGCCAGCGCCCAAAGGGCGGCCTTAAATCAGCCCCAGCATTTT CASAQRAALNQPQHF
TRBJ2-5 NA NA TRBV28 TGTGCCAGCAGCGCCCACCGCCCGGGACTTAGCCAAGAGACCCAGTACTTC CASSAHRPGLSQETQYF
TRBJ1-1 NA NA TRBV6-5 TGTGCCAGCAGTTACGGTACTGAAGCTTTCTTT CASSYGTEAFF
TRBJ2-1 NA NA TRBV5-1 TGCGCCAGCAGCTTGGCCCCGGGAAGCGGCGAGCAGTTCTTC CASSLAPGSGEQFF
TRBJ2-7 NA TRBD1 TRBV5-1 TGCGCCAGCACCTCCCACCCGGGCACAGGGGTCTACGAGCAGTACTTC CASTSHPGTGVYEQYF
TRBJ1-1 NA NA TRBV15 TGTGCCACCAGCAGACCACAGACAGAGAACACTGAAGCTTTCTTT CATSRPQTENTEAFF
TRBJ1-1 NA NA TRBV6-5 TGTGCCAGCAGTTTCGTACGGCCCCGGAACACTGAAGCTTTCTTT CASSFVRPRNTEAFF
TRBJ1-4 NA NA TRBV4-1 TGCGCCAGCAGCCGGCCAGACGCAACTAATGAAAAACTGTTTTTT CASSRPDATNEKLFF
TRBJ2-7 NA TRBD2 TRBV10-2 TGCGCCGTCCTGCGGGGGGACGGCGACGAGCAGTACTTC CAVLRGDGDEQYF
TRBJ2-3 NA NA TRBV5-1 TGCGCCAGCAGCCGGACTCAGGGGGAGATAGGGACTAGCACAGATACGCAGTATTTT CASSRTQGEIGTSTDTQYF
TRBJ1-2 NA NA TRBV7-3 TGTGCCAGCAGCCTCCGAGCCGGGAGGGATGGCTACACCTTC CASSLRAGRDGYTF
TRBJ2-7 NA TRBD1 TRBV6-1 TGTGCCAGCAGTGCGGGACAGTACTACGAGCAGTACTTC CASSAGQYYEQYF
TRBJ2-2 NA NA TRBV7-3 TGTGCCAGCAGCTTAAGTCTTCTGGACACCGGGGAGCTGTTTTTT CASSLSLLDTGELFF
TRBJ2-2 NA NA TRBV19 TGTGCCAGTAGTATAGAGCCTCGCACCGGGGAGCTGTTTTTT CASSIEPRTGELFF
TRBJ2-1 once NA TRBV11-3 TGTGCCAGCAGCCGTGGGGGCGCAAACAATGAGCAGTTCTTC CASSRGGANNEQFF
TRBJ1-4 NA NA TRBV11-2 TGTGCCAGCAGCCTCCTGGGGGGTAATGAAAAACTGTTTTTT CASSLLGGNEKLFF
TRBJ2-1 NA NA TRBV18 TGTGCCAGCTCACTCATCCTCGCGGCAGGGTACTACAATGAGCAGTTCTTC CASSLILAAGYYNEQFF
TRBJ2-7 NA NA TRBV7-7 TGTGCCAGCAGCCCCCAAACCGGGACGGCGCCCCGAGACGAGCAGTACTTC CASSPQTGTAPRDEQYF
TRBJ1-3 NA NA TRBV30 TGTGCCTGGAGTGCAGGCTGGGACTCTGGAAACACCATATATTTT CAWSAGWDSGNTIYF
TRBJ2-3 NA TRBD1 TRBV11-3 TGTGCCAGCAGCCCTAGACAGGGAGGCACAGATACGCAGTATTTT CASSPRQGGTDTQYF
TRBJ2-2 NA NA TRBV7-3 TGTGCCAGCAGCTTAACCGGGCCCAGGAGTGGAGGGGAGCTGTTTTTT CASSLTGPRSGGELFF
TRBJ2-7 NA TRBD2 TRBV6-1 TGTGCCAGCAGTGAAGCTAGGGCTAGCGGGAGTTACGAGCAGTACTTC CASSEARASGSYEQYF
TRBJ1-4 few NA TRBV29-1 TGCAGCGTTCGCAGGGCGGGAGAAAAACTGTTTTTT CSVRRAGEKLFF
TRBJ2-5 NA NA TRBV18 TGTGCCAGCTCGAGAATACAGCTCCAAGAGACCCAGTACTTC CASSRIQLQETQYF
TRBJ1-2 once NA TRBV19 TGTGCCAGTACCCAATCCCACGCAACAGGGAGTTGGGTCTATGGCTACACCTTC CASTQSHATGSWVYGYTF
TRBJ1-1 NA TRBD1 TRBV7-3 TGTGCCAGCAGCGCCCAAGGGGGCGGGACTGAAGCTTTCTTT CASSAQGGGTEAFF
TRBJ1-1 NA NA TRBV7-2 TGTGCCAGCAGCTTAATAGGCCTGAGGGTCATGGGAGCTTTCTTT CASSLIGLRVMGAFF
TRBJ2-7 NA NA TRBV7-6 TGTGCCAGCAGCCCAATCGGCGATACCTACGAGCAGTACTTC CASSPIGDTYEQYF
TRBJ2-2 NA NA TRBV7-6 TGTGCCAGCAGCTTCAACGGGGAAAGAACCGGGGAGCTGTTTTTT CASSFNGERTGELFF
TRBJ2-1 NA NA TRBV18 TGTGCCAGCTCACCACCGGTCGGGAGCTCCTACAATGAGCAGTTCTTC CASSPPVGSSYNEQFF
TRBJ1-3 once NA TRBV19 TGTGCCACCTCAAACGGGTACCCTGGAAACACCATATATTTT CATSNGYPGNTIYF
TRBJ1-4 NA NA TRBV21-1 TGTGCCAGCAGCGCGTGGGGGAGGGAAAAACTGTTTTTT CASSAWGREKLFF
TRBJ2-7 NA TRBD2 TRBV5-1 TGCGCCAGCAGCCGGGGGGACGGTGACACCTACGAGCAGTACTTC CASSRGDGDTYEQYF
TRBJ2-3 NA NA TRBV29-1 TGCAGCGTTTGGGGCCCTTTTACAGATACGCAGTATTTT CSVWGPFTDTQYF
TRBJ2-1 NA TRBD2 TRBV28 TGTGCCAGCACCACAGCGGGGAGCTCCTACAATGAGCAGTTCTTC CASTTAGSSYNEQFF
TRBJ2-7 NA NA TRBV2 TGTGCCAGCAGTGAAGCGGAAAGGGCTATACCGCACGAGCAGTACTTC CASSEAERAIPHEQYF
TRBJ2-3 NA NA TRBV7-2 TGTGCCAGCAGCTTAGGGCTATCGGGAGATACGCAGTATTTT CASSLGLSGDTQYF
TRBJ2-1 NA NA TRBV9 TGTGCCAGCAGCGCTAGGGGGGTGAGCTCCTACAATGAGCAGTTCTTC CASSARGVSSYNEQFF
TRBJ2-7 NA NA TRBV7-9 TGTGCCAGCAGCCAACAGGGGCCCGGGGGCGAGCAGTACTTC CASSQQGPGGEQYF
TRBJ1-5 NA NA TRBV18 TGTGCCAGCTCACCACCGGCAGGGTTGGGTGGTCAGCCCCAGCATTTT CASSPPAGLGGQPQHF
TRBJ2-1 NA NA TRBV7-2 TGTGCCAGCAGCTTATTTGCTGGGACCAACAACAATGAGCAGTTCTTC CASSLFAGTNNNEQFF
TRBJ2-3 NA TRBD1 TRBV2 TGTGCCAGCAGTGAAGAGACAGGGCGCACAGATACGCAGTATTTT CASSEETGRTDTQYF
TRBJ2-7 NA NA TRBV18 TGTGCCAGCTCACCTTCTTCCCTTTACTACGAGCAGTACTTC CASSPSSLYYEQYF